The 25 T cell receptor beta chains given below trace back to one sample, sequenced in a study of blood T cell repertoires in COVID-19. The protocol was immunoSEQ multiplex PCR, while the TCRdb copy is restricted to in-frame clones and leaves out a portion. Among roughly 100,000 clones listed, around 90% were seen once. The specimen sequenced was peripheral blood. These receptors all stem from a man aged 45-60 years in a cohort sampled during active COVID-19.

This chain links TRBV4-3 with TRBJ2-3, with D possibly TRBD2 on 5 matching bases. Germline-derived CDR1 and CDR2 are LGHNA and YSLEER. The V end was cut by 0 bases, the J end by 4 bases, with 11 bases between. The CDR3 consists of 15 residues. CDR3 residues: CASSQDYAGADTQYF. CDR3 in DNA: TGCGCCAGCAGCCAAGATTACGCCGGGGCAGATACGCAGTATTTT.

The chain is built from TRBV3-1 (or the pseudogene TRBV3-2) and TRBJ2-3; D gene ambiguous. The CDR3 sequence is 14 residues long. Germline values: CDR1 LGHDT, CDR2 YNNKEL (reference sequence). Trimming took 1 base from V and 0 from J, leaving 5 bases between them. In DNA form, the CDR3 reads TGTGCCAGCAGCCAAGGCGGCAGCACAGATACGCAGTATTTT. Translation gives CASSQGGSTDTQYF.

J is TRBJ1-3 and V is TRBV18; D not resolved. The CDR3 has 16 amino acids. Trimming removed 2 bases from V and 0 bases from J, with 11 bases in between. Germline V gene sequence: CDR1 KGHSH, CDR2 LQKENI. The CDR3 nucleotides read TGTGCCAGCTCACCATCGGCGGGATCCTCTGGAAACACCATATATTTT. Its protein product is CASSPSAGSSGNTIYF.

A few counts support this clone. The V and J genes are TRBV28 and TRBJ1-1; no definite D call. This CDR3 has 15 amino acids. V was cut by 10 bases and J by 5 bases, with 23 bases left in between. The germline V gene has CDR1 MDHEN and CDR2 SYDVKM. CDR3 in amino acids: CAILSPRAAGTEAFF. Here the CDR3 DNA reads TGTGCCATCTTAAGTCCCCGGGCCGCGGGTACTGAAGCTTTCTTT.

The CDR3: CASSLPYGYTF. DNA of the CDR3: TGTGCCAGCAGTCTCCCCTACGGCTACACCTTC. V and J are TRBV7-2 and TRBJ1-2; D is uncertain. The CDR3 is 11 residues long. Trimming took off 6 bases at V and 8 bases at J, with 10 bases between the two ends. Per germline, CDR1 SGHTA and CDR2 FQGNSA.

The chain uses TRBV10-3 and TRBJ1-5, with D maybe TRBD1 (5 bases). V was trimmed by 5 bases and J by 5 bases, leaving 19 bases between them. CDR1 and CDR2 from the germline V gene are ENHRY and SYGVKD. This CDR3 spans 16 amino acids. The CDR3 region has the DNA TGTGCCATCAGTCCCCGGGGGGTCGGGTCGGATCAGCCCCAGCATTTT. Its translation: CAISPRGVGSDQPQHF.

This clone came up once. The chain joins TRBV4-2 to TRBJ2-3; tentatively, D is TRBD2 (8 bases). The V end lost 4 bases, the J end lost 1 base, and 27 bases lay between the germline ends. Germline V gene data show CDR1 as LGHNA and CDR2 as YNFKEQ. The length of the CDR3 is 20 residues. The CDR3 DNA reads TGTGCCAGCAGCCTCCAGGGGGGCGGGGGGTCCGCTACCGGCACAGATACGCAGTATTTT. This encodes CASSLQGGGGSATGTDTQYF.

The V and J genes are TRBV6-1 and TRBJ2-7; TRBD2 is a possible D gene (5 bases). Deletions cut 2 bases from V and 2 bases from J, with 7 bases between. Germline loops: CDR1 MNHNS, CDR2 SASEGT. CDR3 length: 13 residues. The CDR3 bases are TGTGCCAGCAGTGAATTGGGAGCCTACGAGCAGTACGTC. Translation: CASSELGAYEQYV.

The CDR3 nucleotides are TGTGCCAGCATTGGGGACAAAGAGACCCAGTACTTC. Encoded protein: CASIGDKETQYF. The chain has TRBV6-5 and TRBJ2-5; possible D gene TRBD1, 6 bases. The CDR3 is 12 amino acids. Trimming removed 7 bases from V and 3 bases from J, with 9 bases in between. Germline V gives CDR1 MNHEY, CDR2 SVGAGI.

V usage is TRBV7-9 and J usage is TRBJ2-2, with D maybe TRBD1 (6 bases). The CDR3 extends over 16 amino acids. The ends were cut back, 1 base at V and 0 bases at J, with 9 bases in the middle. In germline, CDR1 is SEHNR, CDR2 FQNEAQ (reference sequence). CDR3 residues: CASSLGTVPNTGELFF. The CDR3 region has the DNA TGTGCCAGCAGCTTAGGGACAGTTCCGAACACCGGGGAGCTGTTTTTT.

This chain uses TRBV3-1 (or the pseudogene TRBV3-2) with TRBJ2-5; 7 bases fit TRBD2. Trimming at V came to 5 bases and at J to 4 bases, leaving 10 bases not matched to a gene. The length of the CDR3 is 15 residues. CDR1 LGHDT and CDR2 YNNKEL come from the germline V gene (reference sequence). The CDR3 here is CASSTRGSGVETQYF. The CDR3 DNA follows: TGTGCCAGCAGCACCCGGGGGAGCGGGGTAGAGACCCAGTACTTC.

V and J are TRBV6-5 and TRBJ1-3; TRBD1 is a possible D gene (6 bases). V lost 0 bases, J lost 5 bases, and 8 bases lay in between. The CDR3 is 14 amino acids. Germline CDR1 is MNHEY and CDR2 is SVGAGI. CDR3 region: CASSYSQGRNTIYF. For the CDR3, the DNA is TGTGCCAGCAGTTACTCACAGGGTCGAAACACCATATATTTT.

The rearrangement links TRBV6-1 to TRBJ2-7, with unresolved D. V lost 2 bases, J lost 3 bases, and 8 bases lay in between. This CDR3 is built from 13 residues. CDR1 and CDR2 from the germline V gene are MNHNS and SASEGT. The CDR3 region is CASSERVYYEQYV. The CDR3 DNA reads TGTGCCAGCAGTGAAAGAGTTTACTACGAGCAGTACGTC.

The chain employs TRBV18 and TRBJ2-1; a possible D gene is TRBD2 (5 bases). The CDR3 sequence is 16 residues long. V dropped 3 bases and J dropped 4 bases, with 16 bases sitting between them. Germline loops: CDR1 KGHSH, CDR2 LQKENI. CDR3 DNA sequence: TGTGCCAGCTCACCCCTGTCGGGGATGACTTACAATGAGCAGTTCTTC. Its protein product is CASSPLSGMTYNEQFF.

This chain connects TRBV6-2 or TRBV6-3 to TRBJ2-3, with TRBD2 matching over 13 bases. The CDR3 extends over 16 amino acids. The germline CDR1 and CDR2 sequences are MNHEY and SVGEGT. Trimming cost V 5 bases and J 5 bases; bases outside gene matches: 7. The CDR3, as DNA: TGTGCCAGCAGTCTGACTAGCGGGGGGCCTGGAGATACGCAGTATTTT. Its translation: CASSLTSGGPGDTQYF.

The chain recombines TRBV3-1 (or the pseudogene TRBV3-2) with TRBJ1-6; D is uncertain. There are 12 residues in the CDR3. CDR1 and CDR2 (germline): LGHDT, YNNKEL (reference sequence). V was pared by 0 bases and J by 10 bases, with 4 bases between. CDR3 DNA: TGTGCCAGCAGCCAAGATCTCTCACCCCTCCACTTT. Protein product: CASSQDLSPLHF.

The chain has TRBV28 and TRBJ2-5, with 9 bases fitting TRBD1. The ends lost 5 bases at V and 7 bases at J; junction bases unmatched: 14. CDR1 and CDR2 from the germline V gene are MDHEN and SYDVKM. The CDR3 has 16 residues. Here the CDR3 reads CASSIPTGGPAGTQYF. The CDR3 DNA sequence: TGTGCCAGCAGTATCCCAACAGGGGGCCCCGCGGGGACCCAGTACTTC.

V usage is TRBV9 and J usage is TRBJ2-3; no definite D call. The CDR3 runs to 12 residues. V gave up 3 bases and J gave up 0 bases, with 2 bases separating them. The germline gives CDR1 SGDLS, CDR2 YYNGEE. CDR3 amino acids: CASSASTDTQYF. Written as DNA, the CDR3 is TGTGCCAGCAGCGCAAGCACAGATACGCAGTATTTT.

The V and J genes are TRBV5-1 and TRBJ2-1; possible D gene TRBD2, 5 bases. There are 16 residues in the CDR3. From germline, CDR1 is SGHRS and CDR2 YFSETQ. The V and J ends lost 0 bases and 4 bases respectively, with 14 bases between them. CDR3 region: CASSLAGSTTYNEQFF. The CDR3 DNA reads TGCGCCAGCAGCTTGGCGGGGTCCACCACTTACAATGAGCAGTTCTTC. Drawing the rest from reference TRBV5-1 and TRBJ2-1, the complete variable domain is KAGVTQTPRYLIKTRGQQVTLSCSPISGHRSVSWYQQTPGQGLQFLFEYFSETQRNKGNFPGRFSGRQFSNSRSEMNVSTLELGDSALYLCASSLAGSTTYNEQFFGPGTRLTVL.

The chain links TRBV5-1 to TRBJ1-1; D remains ambiguous. Trimming shortened V by 3 bases and J by 1 base, and 7 bases separated the two germline ends. This CDR3 spans 13 amino acids. Germline lookup yields CDR1 SGHRS and CDR2 YFSETQ. The CDR3 coding sequence is TGCGCCAGCAGCTCAGACAAGAACACTGAAGCTTTCTTT. Encoded protein: CASSSDKNTEAFF.

The chain uses TRBV19 and TRBJ2-1; D may be TRBD1 (5 bases). CDR3 length: 13 residues. The germline gives CDR1 LNHDA, CDR2 SQIVND (reference sequence). The germline V and J ends were trimmed by 3 bases and 9 bases, with 12 bases remaining between them. CDR3 nucleotide sequence: TGTGCCAGTAGTATCTCTGGGGCTGGTGAGCAGTTCTTC. Protein: CASSISGAGEQFF.

The chain uses TRBV2 and TRBJ1-4; 9 bases map to TRBD1. V lost 3 bases, J lost 5 bases, and 4 bases stayed unmatched. CDR3 length equals 15 residues. Looked up from germline, CDR1 is SNHLY and CDR2 is FYNNEI. The CDR3 DNA is TGTGCCAGCAGTGAGAGGACAGGGGTAAATGAAAAACTGTTTTTT. Residues: CASSERTGVNEKLFF.

This clone has only one observation. The gene calls are TRBV10-3 and TRBJ2-3; D is uncertain. Germline-derived CDR1 and CDR2 are ENHRY and SYGVKD. With 0 bases removed from V and 0 bases from J, the gap between germline ends came to 10 bases. The CDR3 has 16 residues. The DNA of the CDR3 is TGTGCCATCAGTGAGTCGTTTTACGGGAGCACAGATACGCAGTATTTT. Amino acids: CAISESFYGSTDTQYF.

The genes are TRBV3-1 (or the pseudogene TRBV3-2) and TRBJ2-4, with D maybe TRBD1 (6 bases). Trimming left V 2 bases short and J 0 bases short, with 14 bases between. Germline CDR1 reads LGHDT; CDR2 reads YNNKEL (reference sequence). This CDR3 contains 17 residues. CDR3 protein: CASSQKPQGLAKNIQYF. The DNA of the CDR3 is TGTGCCAGCAGCCAAAAACCTCAGGGGCTAGCCAAAAACATTCAGTACTTC.

This rearrangement joins TRBV6-7 to TRBJ2-1; D may be TRBD1 (6 bases). TRBV6-7 is given ORF status, its function remaining uncertain. The germline V and J ends were trimmed by 2 bases and 7 bases, with 15 bases remaining between them. CDR3 length equals 15 residues. CDR3 in amino acids: CASSYGWGRVNEQFF. The CDR3 DNA follows: TGTGCCAGCAGTTACGGCTGGGGGCGCGTAAATGAGCAGTTCTTC.